These 27 T cell receptor beta chains came from one sample sequenced in a study of response to subunit inactivated influenza vaccine. In TCRdb, the RT-PCR reads were re-called with MiXCR into one record per CDR3 protein. Of 150,000 or so distinct CDR3 sequences listed, about 10% are singletons. The specimen was CD8+ T cells sorted from PBMCs, collected less than 25 months after vaccination. The receptors come from a man between 50 and 75 years old who received an inactivated influenza vaccine.

This chain links TRBV10-1 with TRBJ2-3; D gene unclear. Trimming cost V 0 bases and J 4 bases, with 8 bases left between them. The CDR3 is 14 amino acids. Germline CDR1 is WNHNN and CDR2 is SYGVQD (reference sequence). DNA for the CDR3: TGCGCCAGCAGTGAGTCCGCCTTCCCAGATACGCAGTATTTT. It encodes CASSESAFPDTQYF.

This clonotype was seen at least ten times. The CDR3 here is CSVEDRLAGHNEQFF. CDR3 bases: TGCAGCGTTGAAGATCGGCTAGCGGGACACAATGAGCAGTTCTTC. The rearrangement joins TRBV29-1 to TRBJ2-1; 9 bases map to TRBD2. The J segment lost 5 bases and the V segment lost 0 bases, leaving 5 bases of the junction unmatched. The germline gives CDR1 SQVTM, CDR2 ANQGSEA. The CDR3 is 15 amino acids.

This clonotype was recorded at least ten times. This rearrangement joins TRBV7-9 to TRBJ2-7; a weak D match, TRBD1 (6 bases). The germline V gene has CDR1 SEHNR and CDR2 FQNEAQ (reference sequence). The CDR3 is 12 amino acids. The V and J ends lost 0 bases and 6 bases respectively, with 6 bases between them. DNA of the CDR3: TGTGCCAGCAGCTTAGCAGGGGGCGAGCAGTACTTC. It codes for CASSLAGGEQYF.

This clonotype was observed a handful of times. The chain has TRBV7-9 and TRBJ2-7; TRBD2 might be the D (5 bases). The CDR3 is made up of 14 amino acids. The germline V gene encodes CDR1 SEHNR and CDR2 FQNEAQ (reference sequence). Trimming pared 1 base from V and 7 bases from J, leaving 14 bases between. CDR3 sequence reads: CASSLGRAVGEQYF. In DNA form, the CDR3 reads TGTGCCAGCAGCTTAGGGCGGGCGGTCGGGGAGCAGTACTTC.

The chain employs TRBV10-3 and TRBJ2-3; tentatively, D is TRBD1 or TRBD2 (5 bases each). This CDR3 has 15 residues. Between the trimmed V and J ends, which lost 7 bases and 2 bases, there was a span of 16 bases. Germline values: CDR1 ENHRY, CDR2 SYGVKD. The DNA for the CDR3 is TGTGCCATCAAAGAGGGACGGAGGTTCACAGATACGCAGTATTTT. Translation gives CAIKEGRRFTDTQYF.

The chain employs TRBV27 and TRBJ2-6, with 9 bases lining up with TRBD1. Per the germline V gene, CDR1 is MNHEY and CDR2 is SMNVEV (reference sequence). With 5 bases clipped from V and 1 base from J, the junction kept 6 bases outside the gene matches. CDR3 length: 17 amino acids. Here the CDR3 DNA reads TGTGCCAGCAGTGGGACAGGGCCTGTTTCTGGGGCCAACGTCCTGACTTTC. This sequence encodes CASSGTGPVSGANVLTF.

This clonotype was seen more than once but under ten times. The rearrangement joins TRBV4-2 to TRBJ1-2, with TRBD1 matching over 9 bases. The CDR3 has 15 residues. V trimming: 0 bases; J trimming: 6 bases; junction bases outside the gene matches: 5. Germline CDR1 and CDR2: LGHNA and YNFKEQ. The CDR3 sequence is CASSQDRGTGNGYTF. CDR3 DNA sequence: TGTGCCAGCAGCCAAGATCGGGGGACAGGGAATGGCTACACCTTC.

This chain joins TRBV15 and TRBJ1-1; no firm D call. V was shortened by 3 bases and J by 3 bases, with 14 bases between the two germline ends. The CDR3 contains 15 residues. CDR1 is LNHNV and CDR2 is YYDKDF in the germline V gene (reference sequence). The CDR3 loop reads CATSSYTERYTEAFF. CDR3 DNA: TGTGCCACCAGCAGTTATACGGAGCGGTACACTGAAGCTTTCTTT.

In this sample, this clonotype turned up many times. The rearrangement links TRBV10-3 to TRBJ1-2; D is perhaps TRBD1 (5 bases). The CDR3 length is 19 residues. V lost 0 bases, J lost 0 bases, and 20 bases lay in between. Germline CDR1 reads ENHRY; CDR2 reads SYGVKD. The CDR3 loop reads CAISESIGRAILSNYGYTF. The CDR3 nucleotides read TGTGCCATCAGTGAGTCCATCGGCAGGGCGATACTCTCTAACTATGGCTACACCTTC.

The CDR3 DNA follows: TGTGCCAGCAGCATGGACTGGGACCGAAGGGACACCTACGAGCAGTACTTC. It translates to CASSMDWDRRDTYEQYF. V gene TRBV21-1 combines with J gene TRBJ2-7; the D segment call TRBD1 is taken from the table without a DNA check. TRBV21-1 is a recognized pseudogene. The CDR3 runs to 17 residues.

The genes are TRBV5-1 and TRBJ2-7, with D hard to call. CDR3 size: 14 residues. Between the trimmed V and J ends, which lost 4 bases and 0 bases, there was a span of 11 bases. Germline CDR1 SGHRS, CDR2 YFSETQ. CDR3 region: CASSPHLGSYEQYF. CDR3 bases: TGCGCCAGCAGCCCGCACCTGGGCTCCTACGAGCAGTACTTC.

This clonotype was observed a handful of times. The chain joins TRBV29-1 to TRBJ2-7; the D is unclear. Germline loops: CDR1 SQVTM, CDR2 ANQGSEA. Trimming pared 3 bases from V and 1 base from J, leaving 7 bases between. The CDR3 runs to 12 residues. CDR3 sequence (DNA): TGCAGCGTTGAGGAGACTTCCTACGAGCAGTACTTC. As protein: CSVEETSYEQYF.

This clonotype was counted a few times. The chain couples TRBV5-1 to TRBJ1-1, with a possible D match to TRBD1 (6 bases). The germline V gene has CDR1 SGHRS and CDR2 YFSETQ. Trimming cost V 4 bases and J 4 bases, with 17 bases left between them. This CDR3 has 15 amino acids. The CDR3 region is CASSTEGGLGTEAFF. The CDR3 DNA reads as TGCGCCAGCAGCACGGAGGGGGGACTCGGCACTGAAGCTTTCTTT.

This clonotype was seen many times. This sequence joins TRBV7-8 and TRBJ1-1; TRBD1 aligns across 7 bases. The CDR3 covers 15 residues. CDR1 is SGHVS, CDR2 FQNEAQ, per germline. After removal of 0 bases from V and 8 bases from J, the junction contained 9 bases not matched to a gene. CDR3 in amino acids: CASSLAQNRGLEAFF. CDR3 DNA: TGTGCCAGCAGCTTAGCCCAAAACAGGGGTCTGGAAGCTTTCTTT. The full variable domain, in which reference TRBV7-8 and TRBJ1-1 provide the parts outside the CDR3, is GAGVSQSPRYKVAKRGQDVALRCDPISGHVSLFWYQQALGQGPEFLTYFQNEAQLDKSGLPSDRFFAERPEGSVSTLKIQRTQQEDSAVYLCASSLAQNRGLEAFFGQGTRLTVV.

This clonotype has a handful of counts. The chain couples TRBV27 to TRBJ2-5; D is perhaps TRBD1 or TRBD2 (5 bases each). The CDR3 is 16 residues long. Germline values: CDR1 MNHEY, CDR2 SMNVEV (reference sequence). V gave up 4 bases and J gave up 4 bases, with 19 bases separating them. The CDR3 protein is CASSSLKGPLLETQYF. The CDR3 DNA reads TGTGCCAGCAGTTCACTCAAGGGACCCCTCTTAGAGACCCAGTACTTC.

This clonotype has more than one count but fewer than ten. This chain joins TRBV25-1 and TRBJ2-1, with 10 nucleotides matching TRBD2. Per germline, CDR1 MGHDK and CDR2 SYGVNS. The CDR3 contains 19 residues. V trimming: 6 bases; J trimming: 0 bases; junction bases outside the gene matches: 14. The CDR3 region is CASRPWLAGVLSSYNEQFF. For the CDR3, the DNA is TGTGCCAGCAGGCCGTGGCTAGCGGGGGTTTTGAGCTCCTACAATGAGCAGTTCTTC. The complete variable domain, with remaining parts taken from reference TRBV25-1 and TRBJ2-1, reads EADIYQTPRYLVIGTGKKITLECSQTMGHDKMYWYQQDPGMELHLIHYSYGVNSTEKGDLSSESTVSRIRTEHFPLTLESARPSHTSQYLCASRPWLAGVLSSYNEQFFGPGTRLTVL.

This clonotype came up a few times. This chain joins TRBV7-2 and TRBJ2-7; D is ambiguous. The V and J ends lost 4 bases and 3 bases respectively, with 19 bases between them. From germline, CDR1 is SGHTA and CDR2 FQGNSA. This CDR3 region has 16 residues. The CDR3 protein is CASSSAGSAAGYEQYF. In DNA form, the CDR3 reads TGTGCCAGCAGCTCCGCCGGAAGCGCAGCAGGCTACGAGCAGTACTTC. Complete variable domain (other parts from reference TRBV7-2 and TRBJ2-7): GAGVSQSPSNKVTEKGKDVELRCDPISGHTALYWYRQSLGQGLEFLIYFQGNSAPDKSGLPSDRFSAERTGGSVSTLTIQRTQQEDSAVYLCASSSAGSAAGYEQYFGPGTRLTVT.

In its sample, this clonotype was seen a few times. This rearrangement joins TRBV11-2 to TRBJ2-3, with D tentatively TRBD2 (6 bases). Trimming left V 3 bases short and J 3 bases short, with 13 bases between. The CDR3 has 15 residues. CDR1 and CDR2 (germline): SGHAT, FQNNGV. The CDR3 DNA sequence: TGTGCCAGCAGCTTCTCTAGCCGGGAGACAGATACGCAGTATTTT. It translates to CASSFSSRETDTQYF.

This clonotype was observed at least ten times. The genes are TRBV5-6 and TRBJ2-7; 9 bases are a match to TRBD1. V lost 3 bases and J lost 2; bases outside the gene matches: 3. Looked up from germline, CDR1 is SGHDT and CDR2 is YYEEEE. The CDR3 loop spans 14 amino acids. The CDR3 DNA reads as TGTGCCAGCAGCTCCGGGACAGGGACCTACGAGCAGTACTTC. Translating it yields CASSSGTGTYEQYF.

J is TRBJ2-7 and V is TRBV4-3; possible D gene TRBD1, 5 bases. V lost 0 bases and J lost 3, with 15 bases in between. The CDR3 consists of 16 residues. Germline CDR1 LGHNA, CDR2 YSLEER. The chain's CDR3 is CASSQDRSRQLYEQYF. For the CDR3, the DNA is TGCGCCAGCAGCCAAGATAGGTCGCGACAGCTCTACGAGCAGTACTTC.

The chain has TRBV7-9 and TRBJ1-1; D not resolved. The CDR3 runs 12 residues. Germline V gene sequence: CDR1 SEHNR, CDR2 FQNEAQ (reference sequence). V lost 5 bases and J lost 7, with 11 bases in between. This CDR3 is CASSPSGREAFF. The CDR3 DNA is TGTGCCAGCAGCCCAAGCGGGCGTGAAGCTTTCTTT. Looking up the rest from reference TRBV7-9 and TRBJ1-1 gives the full variable domain: DTGVSQNPRHKITKRGQNVTFRCDPISEHNRLYWYRQTLGQGPEFLTYFQNEAQLEKSRLLSDRFSAERPKGSFSTLEIQRTEQGDSAMYLCASSPSGREAFFGQGTRLTVV.

V gene TRBV5-1 combines with J gene TRBJ1-1, with 7 bases aligning to TRBD1. From germline, CDR1 is SGHRS and CDR2 YFSETQ. J lost 3 bases, V lost 0 bases, and 2 bases had no gene match. This CDR3 has 14 residues. The CDR3 region has the DNA TGCGCCAGCAGCTTGGCACAGGGGTACACTGAAGCTTTCTTT. It specifies CASSLAQGYTEAFF.

This clonotype was observed a few times. The rearrangement joins TRBV7-2 to TRBJ2-2; 8 nucleotides match TRBD1. The junction had 6 bases not matched to a gene; V was cut back by 0 bases and J by 6 bases. Germline V gene sequence: CDR1 SGHTA, CDR2 FQGNSA. This CDR3 is built from 16 residues. In nucleotides, the CDR3 is TGTGCCAGCAGCTTAGCGCCTCAGGGGGCGTCCGGGGAGCTGTTTTTT. Encoded protein: CASSLAPQGASGELFF.

This clonotype was detected many times. The chain is built from TRBV28 and TRBJ2-1, with 9 bases identical to TRBD2. Germline V lookup: CDR1 MDHEN, CDR2 SYDVKM. Unmatched junction bases numbered 21, after V lost 5 bases and J lost 4 bases. This CDR3 spans 20 amino acids. In nucleotides, the CDR3 is TGTGCCAGCAGTCCGCCCCCCGGGACTAGCTCCGTTCAGATTTACAATGAGCAGTTCTTC. Translated: CASSPPPGTSSVQIYNEQFF.

This clonotype was detected a few times. The chain couples TRBV11-1 to TRBJ2-1, with unresolved D. From germline, CDR1 is SGHAT and CDR2 FQDESV (reference sequence). Trimming left V 1 base short and J 0 bases short, with 7 bases between. The CDR3 consists of 15 residues. This CDR3 reads CASSLGEFSYNEQFF. CDR3 DNA: TGTGCCAGCAGCTTAGGCGAGTTCTCCTACAATGAGCAGTTCTTC.

This clonotype appeared a few times. Germline is not matched at one junction end, which may reflect a read error. This chain joins TRBV4-3 and TRBJ1-2; D is unresolved. Germline loops: CDR1 LGHNA, CDR2 YSLEER. The CDR3 runs to 13 residues. This chain's CDR3 is CASSQEGGTLNSF. Here the CDR3 DNA reads TGCGCCAGCAGCCAAGAGGGAGGAACGTTGAACTCCTTC.

This clonotype has only a few counts. This chain connects TRBV9 to TRBJ1-1, with a possible D match to TRBD1 (5 bases). The CDR3 runs 16 residues. Germline V lookup: CDR1 SGDLS, CDR2 YYNGEE. The V gene lost 0 bases and the J gene lost 2 bases, with 14 bases spanning the gap. CDR3 residues: CASSVGGHALNTEAFF. CDR3 bases: TGTGCCAGCAGCGTAGGTGGACACGCGCTTAACACTGAAGCTTTCTTT.